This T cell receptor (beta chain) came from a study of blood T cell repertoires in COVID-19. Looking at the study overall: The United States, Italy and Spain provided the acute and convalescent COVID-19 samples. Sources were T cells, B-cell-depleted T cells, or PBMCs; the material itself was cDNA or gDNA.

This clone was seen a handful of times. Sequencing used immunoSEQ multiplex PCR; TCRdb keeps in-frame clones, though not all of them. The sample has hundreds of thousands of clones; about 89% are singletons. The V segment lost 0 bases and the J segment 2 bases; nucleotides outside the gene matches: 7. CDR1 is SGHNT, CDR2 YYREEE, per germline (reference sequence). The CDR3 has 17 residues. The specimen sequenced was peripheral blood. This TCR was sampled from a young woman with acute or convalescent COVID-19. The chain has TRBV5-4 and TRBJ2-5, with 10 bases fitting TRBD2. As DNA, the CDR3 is TGTGCCAGCAGCTTGGCCCATAGCGGGGGGATACAAGAGACCCAGTACTTC. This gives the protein CASSLAHSGGIQETQYF.